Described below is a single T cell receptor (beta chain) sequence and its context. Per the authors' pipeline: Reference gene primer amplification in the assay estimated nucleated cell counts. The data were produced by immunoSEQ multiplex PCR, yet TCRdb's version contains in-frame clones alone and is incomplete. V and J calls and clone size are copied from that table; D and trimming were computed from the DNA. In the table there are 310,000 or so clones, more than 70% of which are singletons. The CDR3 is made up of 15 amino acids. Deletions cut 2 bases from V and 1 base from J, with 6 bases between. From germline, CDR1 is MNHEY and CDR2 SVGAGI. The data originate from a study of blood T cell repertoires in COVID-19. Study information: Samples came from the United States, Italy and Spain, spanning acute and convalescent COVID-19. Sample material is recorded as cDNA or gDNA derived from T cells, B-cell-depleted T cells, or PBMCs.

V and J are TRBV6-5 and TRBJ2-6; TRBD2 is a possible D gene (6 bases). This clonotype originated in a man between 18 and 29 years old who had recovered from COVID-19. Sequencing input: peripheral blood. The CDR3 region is CASSYAGSGANVLTF. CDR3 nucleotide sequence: TGTGCCAGCAGTTACGCGGGGTCTGGGGCCAACGTCCTGACTTTC.